Listed here are 19 T cell receptor beta chains from one sample, sequenced in a study of blood T cells in healthy people across ages. A sample-barcoded 5' primer and a J-beta primer mix were used in a second PCR of roughly 6 to 12 cycles. TCRdb processed the 5' RACE reads anew with MiXCR; each CDR3 protein has one entry. The sample holds 1,500,000 or so distinct CDR3 sequences, roughly 59% seen once. The specimen was blood. The receptors stem from a man younger than 30 in good health.

This clonotype was recorded once. The gene calls are TRBV20-1 and TRBJ2-4; perhaps TRBD2 as D (6 bases). The DNA end favors TRBJ2-7, so the J call may be wrong. The CDR3 runs 14 residues. The germline V gene encodes CDR1 DFQATT and CDR2 SNEGSKA (reference sequence). DNA for the CDR3: TGCAGTGCCAGGCTCCTAGCGCTAGACTACGAGCAGTACTTC. Encoded protein: CSARLLALDYEQYF.

Turning to this clonotype: Germline and junction disagree at one end, which may indicate a read error. The V gene is TRBV12-3 or TRBV12-4, the J gene TRBJ2-7, with 7 bases aligning to TRBD1. The CDR3 totals 13 residues. The CDR3 reads CASSRQGIYDQYF. CDR3 coding DNA: TGTGCCAGCAGCCGACAGGGAATTTACGATCAGTACTTC.

The V call is TRBV29-1, the J call TRBJ1-4, with D possibly being TRBD1 (5 bases). V was shortened by 5 bases and J by 7 bases, with 20 bases between the two germline ends. This CDR3 contains 15 residues. Germline V gene data show CDR1 as SQVTM and CDR2 as ANQGSEA. The CDR3 coding sequence is TGCAGCGTTATTTATCAGGGAGGTTCGTTTGAAAAACTGTTTTTT. As protein: CSVIYQGGSFEKLFF.

This chain links TRBV20-1 with TRBJ2-1, with 15 bases fitting TRBD2. The germline V gene encodes CDR1 DFQATT and CDR2 SNEGSKA (reference sequence). This CDR3 has 12 residues. The CDR3 sequence is CSGTSGGNEQFF. The CDR3 coding sequence is TGCAGCGGGACTAGCGGGGGGAATGAGCAGTTCTTC.

This sequence joins TRBV6-2 or TRBV6-3 and TRBJ1-6; maybe TRBD1 (5 bases). The CDR3 has 14 amino acids. V shed 4 bases and J shed 6 bases, with 10 bases lying between them. Germline V gene sequence: CDR1 MNHEY, CDR2 SVGEGT. The CDR3 sequence is CASSSQGGNSPLHF. In DNA, the CDR3 is TGTGCCAGCAGTTCCCAGGGCGGTAATTCACCCCTCCACTTT.

This chain links TRBV4-1 with TRBJ1-2; TRBD1 matches at 8 bases. V shed 0 bases and J 6 bases; nucleotides not matched to a gene: 6. In germline, CDR1 is MGHRA, CDR2 YSYEKL. This CDR3 is built from 15 residues. CDR3 coding DNA: TGCGCCAGCAGCCAAGATTGGACAGGGAAAGATGGCTACACCTTC. Translation: CASSQDWTGKDGYTF.

This clonotype was counted a few times. The chain carries TRBV29-1 and TRBJ2-3, with TRBD2 matching over 10 bases. The V gene end was trimmed by 6 bases and the J gene end by 4 bases; junction bases not matched to a gene: 10. CDR3 size: 15 residues. CDR1 and CDR2 (germline): SQVTM, ANQGSEA. The CDR3 region has the DNA TGCAGCGTCCCCTCCTTAGCGGGAGGACCAGATACGCAGTATTTT. Encoded protein: CSVPSLAGGPDTQYF.

This sequence joins TRBV4-1 and TRBJ1-5; the D is unclear. The V and J ends lost 1 base and 9 bases respectively, with 16 bases between them. The CDR3 loop spans 15 amino acids. In germline, CDR1 is MGHRA, CDR2 YSYEKL. This chain's CDR3 is CASSQVSQVELPQHF. The DNA of the CDR3 is TGCGCCAGCAGCCAAGTTAGCCAGGTCGAGTTGCCCCAGCATTTT.

The V gene is TRBV14, the J gene TRBJ2-7; perhaps TRBD1 as D (6 bases). This CDR3 comprises 14 residues. Trimming stripped 9 bases from V and 4 bases from J, with 19 bases between. In germline, CDR1 is SGHDN, CDR2 FVKESK. The CDR3 here is CASLRSTGQYEQYF. CDR3 sequence (DNA): TGTGCCAGTCTCCGTTCTACAGGGCAGTACGAGCAGTACTTC.

This chain links TRBV7-6 with TRBJ2-5, with 7 nucleotides matching TRBD1. This CDR3 spans 17 amino acids. Trimming at V came to 0 bases and at J to 1 base, leaving 8 bases not matched to a gene. Germline assignment: CDR1 SGHVS and CDR2 FNYEAQ. The CDR3 sequence: CASSLATTGVTQETQYF. CDR3 in DNA: TGTGCCAGCAGCTTAGCCACCACAGGGGTCACCCAAGAGACCCAGTACTTC. Based on the CDR3 plus reference TRBV7-6 and TRBJ2-5, the full variable domain is GAGVSQSPRYKVTKRGQDVALRCDPISGHVSLYWYRQALGQGPEFLTYFNYEAQQDKSGLPNDRFSAERPEGSISTLTIQRTEQRDSAMYRCASSLATTGVTQETQYFGPGTRLLVL.

The chain uses TRBV5-1 and TRBJ2-1, with TRBD2 matching over 10 bases. The ends lost 0 bases at V and 7 bases at J; junction bases unmatched: 7. Looked up from germline, CDR1 is SGHRS and CDR2 is YFSETQ. The CDR3 length is 16 residues. The CDR3 DNA reads as TGCGCCAGCAGCTTGGAAGGGCGAGCGGGAGGGAATGAGCAGTTCTTC. Amino acids: CASSLEGRAGGNEQFF.

The chain combines TRBV6-1 with TRBJ1-1; weak D call: TRBD1 (6 bases). Looked up from germline, CDR1 is MNHNS and CDR2 is SASEGT. Trimming left V 6 bases short and J 0 bases short, with 17 bases between. This CDR3 has 16 residues. The DNA of the CDR3 is TGTGCCAGCAGCCCGGGACATCGTCGCATGAACACTGAAGCTTTCTTT. Its translation is CASSPGHRRMNTEAFF.

This sequence joins TRBV20-1 and TRBJ1-6, with 9 bases lining up with TRBD1. CDR1 and CDR2 from the germline V gene are DFQATT and SNEGSKA (reference sequence). The CDR3 extends over 16 amino acids. J was trimmed by 7 bases and V by 1 base; bases with no gene match: 8. The CDR3 loop is CSARGGQGRPNSPLHF. CDR3 DNA sequence: TGCAGTGCTAGAGGGGGACAGGGTCGCCCCAATTCACCCCTCCACTTT.

The chain recombines TRBV29-1 with TRBJ1-1, with D hard to call. The CDR3 extends over 13 amino acids. The germline gives CDR1 SQVTM, CDR2 ANQGSEA. Trimming took 8 bases from V and 1 from J, leaving 14 bases between them. CDR3 in amino acids: CSSPGGANTEAFF. The DNA for the CDR3 is TGCAGCTCGCCCGGAGGAGCGAACACTGAAGCTTTCTTT.

This clonotype has just a few counts. The chain uses TRBV5-6 and TRBJ2-1, with D unresolved. The length of the CDR3 is 12 residues. V lost 4 bases, J lost 7 bases, and 9 bases lay in between. Looked up from germline, CDR1 is SGHDT and CDR2 is YYEEEE. CDR3 residues: CASSLAANEQFF. The DNA of the CDR3 is TGTGCCAGCAGCCTGGCGGCTAATGAGCAGTTCTTC. Variable domain in full (rest from reference TRBV5-6 and TRBJ2-1): DAGVTQSPTHLIKTRGQQVTLRCSPKSGHDTVSWYQQALGQGPQFIFQYYEEEERQRGNFPDRFSGHQFPNYSSELNVNALLLGDSALYLCASSLAANEQFFGPGTRLTVL.

This clonotype was found a few times. The V gene is TRBV20-1, the J gene TRBJ2-7; perhaps TRBD1 as D (6 bases). Trimming stripped 3 bases from V and 0 bases from J, with 12 bases between. Germline V gene data show CDR1 as DFQATT and CDR2 as SNEGSKA (reference sequence). The CDR3 runs to 14 residues. CDR3: CSASRDTSSYEQYF. DNA for the CDR3: TGCAGTGCTAGCCGGGACACGAGCTCCTACGAGCAGTACTTC.

This clonotype was seen a handful of times. The J gene is TRBJ2-3, the V gene TRBV5-8, with D perhaps TRBD1 (5 bases). The CDR3 is made up of 14 amino acids. Germline V CDR1 and CDR2: SGHTS, YDEGEE. V was clipped by 4 bases and J by 2 bases, with 11 bases between them. The CDR3 nucleotides read TGTGCCAGCAGCCCCGTACAGGTCACAGATACGCAGTATTTT. It encodes CASSPVQVTDTQYF.

The J gene is TRBJ2-5, the V gene TRBV4-1; possible D gene TRBD2, 6 bases. V gave up 1 base and J gave up 4 bases, with 13 bases separating them. Germline V gives CDR1 MGHRA, CDR2 YSYEKL. There are 15 residues in the CDR3. Here the CDR3 reads CASSQGGGLSETQYF. CDR3 DNA: TGCGCCAGCAGCCAAGGTGGAGGACTATCAGAGACCCAGTACTTC.

J is TRBJ2-3 and V is TRBV6-5; D is perhaps TRBD1 or TRBD2 (5 bases each). Germline values: CDR1 MNHEY, CDR2 SVGAGI. V lost 1 base and J 4 bases, leaving 18 bases between the germline ends. This CDR3 contains 17 residues. CDR3 in amino acids: CASSYLNPGPAADTQYF. CDR3 sequence (DNA): TGTGCCAGCAGTTACTTAAACCCGGGGCCAGCCGCAGATACGCAGTATTTT.